A single sample gave rise to the 21 T cell receptor beta chains below, sequenced in a study of blood T cell repertoires in COVID-19. Clones were read by immunoSEQ multiplex PCR, and TCRdb kept only the in-frame ones, dropping some. The sample shows some 46,000 clones, roughly 80% of them seen only once. The sample comprised peripheral blood. The receptors shown here come from a man aged 55-75 years with active COVID-19.

The chain carries TRBV18 and TRBJ1-4; D is undetermined. The CDR3 length is 15 residues. In germline, CDR1 is KGHSH, CDR2 LQKENI. The V end lost 3 bases, the J end lost 1 base, and 9 bases lay between the germline ends. Here the CDR3 reads CASSPLPRTNEKLFF. For the CDR3, the DNA is TGTGCCAGCTCACCCCTCCCCCGAACTAATGAAAAACTGTTTTTT.

This chain links TRBV5-1 with TRBJ2-1; 7 bases map to TRBD1. Germline loops: CDR1 SGHRS, CDR2 YFSETQ. CDR3 length: 14 amino acids. Trimming took 6 bases from V and 5 from J; bases not matched to a gene: 8. The CDR3 DNA follows: TGCGCCAGCAACGATCCGACAGGGCACAATGAGCAGTTCTTC. It translates to CASNDPTGHNEQFF.

The rearrangement uses TRBV4-1 and TRBJ1-1; no firm D call. The V and J ends lost 3 bases and 4 bases respectively, with 12 bases between them. This CDR3 has 14 residues. Germline lookup yields CDR1 MGHRA and CDR2 YSYEKL. CDR3 region: CASSHPGKGTEAFF. The DNA of the CDR3 is TGCGCCAGCAGCCATCCGGGGAAAGGCACTGAAGCTTTCTTT.

The chain uses TRBV7-8 and TRBJ1-2; 7 positions agree with TRBD1. Germline CDR1 and CDR2: SGHVS and FQNEAQ. This CDR3 is built from 13 residues. Trimming removed 3 bases from V and 4 bases from J; junction bases left unmatched: 2. The CDR3 protein is CASSLGQRYGYTF. The CDR3 nucleotides read TGTGCCAGCAGCTTGGGACAGCGCTATGGCTACACCTTC. The entire variable domain, with the rest obtained from reference TRBV7-8 and TRBJ1-2, is as follows: GAGVSQSPRYKVAKRGQDVALRCDPISGHVSLFWYQQALGQGPEFLTYFQNEAQLDKSGLPSDRFFAERPEGSVSTLKIQRTQQEDSAVYLCASSLGQRYGYTFGSGTRLTVV.

This clone was picked up a small number of times. The V gene is TRBV12-3 or TRBV12-4, the J gene TRBJ1-6; 10 bases fit TRBD1. The CDR3 loop spans 13 amino acids. After removal of 6 bases from V and 7 bases from J, the junction contained 0 bases not matched to a gene. CDR3 sequence: CASRDRGNSPLHF. The CDR3 nucleotides read TGTGCCAGCAGGGACAGGGGGAATTCACCCCTCCACTTT.

V is TRBV29-1 and J is TRBJ2-7; the match to TRBD1 covers 12 bases. Germline CDR1 is SQVTM and CDR2 is ANQGSEA. The CDR3 extends over 12 amino acids. Trimming removed 4 bases from V and 11 bases from J; junction bases left unmatched: 6. The CDR3: CSVAGQGAAKYF. For the CDR3, the DNA is TGCAGCGTTGCGGGACAGGGGGCCGCGAAGTACTTC.

V and J are TRBV19 and TRBJ2-2; 7 positions agree with TRBD1. V trimming: 7 bases; J trimming: 1 base; junction bases outside the gene matches: 6. This CDR3 has 15 amino acids. The germline CDR1 and CDR2 sequences are LNHDA and SQIVND (reference sequence). CDR3: CASNPQGLNTGELFF. The DNA for the CDR3 is TGTGCCAGTAACCCACAGGGGCTGAACACCGGGGAGCTGTTTTTT.

The CDR3 loop reads CASSQLAGGRYEQYF. In DNA form, the CDR3 reads TGTGCCAGCAGCCAACTAGCGGGGGGCCGCTACGAGCAGTACTTC. The genes are TRBV28 and TRBJ2-7; 12 bases are shared with TRBD2. The CDR3 has 15 amino acids. V was pared by 6 bases and J by 3 bases, with 6 bases of the junction left unmatched. The germline V gene has CDR1 MDHEN and CDR2 SYDVKM.

The table lists this clone with a few counts. V gene TRBV6-5 combines with J gene TRBJ1-1; D call uncertain. Trimming removed 2 bases at V and 3 bases at J, with 7 bases between. CDR3 length: 13 residues. In germline, CDR1 is MNHEY, CDR2 SVGAGI. CDR3 residues: CASSYLADTEAFF. The CDR3, as DNA: TGTGCCAGCAGTTACCTGGCGGACACTGAAGCTTTCTTT.

This chain connects TRBV28 to TRBJ1-6; 9 bases line up with TRBD1. This CDR3 contains 15 residues. From germline, CDR1 is MDHEN and CDR2 SYDVKM. J lost 8 bases, V lost 6 bases, and 8 bases had no gene match. The CDR3 DNA follows: TGTGCCAGCAGGACAGGGGGTGGGGATTATTCACCCCTCCACTTT. Encoded protein: CASRTGGGDYSPLHF.

The CDR3 nucleotides are TGCAGCGTCGATGCTTTAGCGGGAGGTTTCACAGATACGCAGTATTTT. Its protein product is CSVDALAGGFTDTQYF. J is TRBJ2-3 and V is TRBV29-1, with TRBD2 matching over 10 bases. Germline V gene data show CDR1 as SQVTM and CDR2 as ANQGSEA. The junction had 11 bases not matched to a gene; V was cut back by 6 bases and J by 2 bases. The CDR3 length is 16 residues.

V gene TRBV27 combines with J gene TRBJ2-1, with TRBD2 matching 7 bases. Germline V CDR1 and CDR2: MNHEY, SMNVEV (reference sequence). V lost 3 bases, J lost 7 bases, and 3 bases stayed unmatched. This CDR3 is built from 13 residues. CDR3 sequence (DNA): TGTGCCAGCAGTTTCGGGGGGTGGAATGAGCAGTTCTTC. Amino acid sequence: CASSFGGWNEQFF.

The chain couples TRBV6-4 to TRBJ2-1; maybe TRBD2 (6 bases). V lost 4 bases to trimming and J lost 4 bases, with 8 bases between them. Germline CDR1 is MRHNA and CDR2 is SNTAGT. The CDR3 is made up of 13 amino acids. The DNA for the CDR3 is TGTGCCAGCAGTGCTAGCGAGTACAATGAGCAGTTCTTC. This translates into CASSASEYNEQFF.

The V call is TRBV24-1, the J call TRBJ1-6; D call uncertain. Germline V gene sequence: CDR1 KGHDR, CDR2 SFDVKD. The CDR3 is made up of 14 amino acids. Trimming stripped 4 bases from V and 3 bases from J, with 6 bases between. The CDR3 loop is CATSEVGYNSPLHF. Here the CDR3 DNA reads TGTGCCACCAGTGAGGTCGGCTATAATTCACCCCTCCACTTT.

This clone was observed once. This chain connects TRBV4-2 to TRBJ1-3; no definite D call. The CDR3 contains 17 residues. Germline V gives CDR1 LGHNA, CDR2 YNFKEQ. V dropped 0 bases and J dropped 0 bases, with 12 bases sitting between them. The DNA for the CDR3 is TGTGCCAGCAGCCAAGATCGGCAAGCAGGCTCTGGAAACACCATATATTTT. Its protein is CASSQDRQAGSGNTIYF.

Here the CDR3 reads CASSQYRPQHF. The CDR3 bases are TGTGCCAGCAGCCAGTATCGGCCCCAGCATTTT. The chain couples TRBV28 to TRBJ1-5, with unresolved D. The CDR3 runs 11 residues. Trimming stripped 6 bases from V and 9 bases from J, with 9 bases between. Germline CDR1 and CDR2: MDHEN and SYDVKM. The variable domain in full, with the rest retrieved from reference TRBV28 and TRBJ1-5, is DVKVTQSSRYLVKRTGEKVFLECVQDMDHENMFWYRQDPGLGLRLIYFSYDVKMKEKGDIPEGYSVSREKKERFSLILESASTNQTSMYLCASSQYRPQHFGDGTRLSIL.

The chain joins TRBV6-6 to TRBJ2-7, with 8 bases matching TRBD1. Germline V CDR1 and CDR2: MNHNY, SVGAGI (reference sequence). With 5 bases clipped from V and 6 bases from J, the junction kept 6 bases outside the gene matches. The CDR3 covers 13 residues. The CDR3 region is CASSRTGPAEQYF. The CDR3 nucleotides read TGTGCCAGCAGTCGGACAGGGCCCGCCGAGCAGTACTTC.

The chain is built from TRBV5-4 and TRBJ2-7, with 11 bases matching TRBD2. This CDR3 has 17 residues. Germline V gene data show CDR1 as SGHNT and CDR2 as YYREEE (reference sequence). Trimming removed 3 bases from V and 5 bases from J; junction bases left unmatched: 13. The CDR3 nucleotides read TGTGCCAGCAGCTCGGTGAAGAATAGCGGGGGGGCCCACGAGCAGTACTTC. Its translation is CASSSVKNSGGAHEQYF.

This chain connects TRBV3-1 (or the pseudogene TRBV3-2) to TRBJ2-1; tentative D call: TRBD2 (6 bases). CDR1 and CDR2 from the germline V gene are LGHDT and YNNKEL (reference sequence). V was trimmed by 0 bases and J by 15 bases, leaving 24 bases between them. CDR3 length equals 16 residues. CDR3 amino acids: CASSQDGGAASRGLFF. The CDR3 coding sequence is TGTGCCAGCAGCCAAGACGGCGGGGCAGCTTCCCGGGGTCTGTTCTTC.

V and J are TRBV18 and TRBJ2-5; possible D gene TRBD1, 5 bases. The CDR3 spans 13 residues. Per the germline V gene, CDR1 is KGHSH and CDR2 is LQKENI. Trimming took off 4 bases at V and 5 bases at J, with 11 bases between the two ends. CDR3 loop: CASSLRGSETQYF. The CDR3, as DNA: TGTGCCAGCTCACTTAGGGGTTCGGAGACCCAGTACTTC. The full variable domain, with the rest looked up from reference TRBV18 and TRBJ2-5, is NAGVMQNPRHLVRRRGQEARLRCSPMKGHSHVYWYRQLPEEGLKFMVYLQKENIIDESGMPKERFSAEFPKEGPSILRIQQVVRGDSAAYFCASSLRGSETQYFGPGTRLLVL.

The chain uses TRBV13 and TRBJ1-6; D gene ambiguous. CDR1 is PRHDT, CDR2 FYEKMQ, per germline (reference sequence). The CDR3 runs to 14 residues. V was clipped by 5 bases and J by 5 bases, with 10 bases between them. Here the CDR3 reads CASSATEDNSPLHF. The CDR3 region has the DNA TGTGCCAGCAGCGCGACTGAGGATAATTCACCCCTCCACTTT.